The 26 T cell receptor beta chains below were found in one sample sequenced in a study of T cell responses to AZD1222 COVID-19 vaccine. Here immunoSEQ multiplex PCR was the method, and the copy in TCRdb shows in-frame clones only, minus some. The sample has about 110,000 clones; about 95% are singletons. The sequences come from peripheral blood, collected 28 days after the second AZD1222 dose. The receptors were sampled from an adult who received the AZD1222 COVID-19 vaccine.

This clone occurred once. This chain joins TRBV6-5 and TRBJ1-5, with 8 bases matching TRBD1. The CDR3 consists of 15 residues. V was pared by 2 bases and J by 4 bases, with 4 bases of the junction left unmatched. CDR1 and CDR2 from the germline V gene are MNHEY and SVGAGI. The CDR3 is CASSYRTGKNQPQHF. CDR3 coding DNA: TGTGCCAGCAGTTACAGGACAGGGAAGAATCAGCCCCAGCATTTT.

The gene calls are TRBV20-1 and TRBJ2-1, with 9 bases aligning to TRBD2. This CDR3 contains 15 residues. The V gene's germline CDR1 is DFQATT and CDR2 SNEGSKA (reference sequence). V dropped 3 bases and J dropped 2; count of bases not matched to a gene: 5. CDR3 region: CSASHIAGAYNEQFF. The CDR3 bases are TGCAGTGCTAGTCATATAGCGGGAGCCTACAATGAGCAGTTCTTC.

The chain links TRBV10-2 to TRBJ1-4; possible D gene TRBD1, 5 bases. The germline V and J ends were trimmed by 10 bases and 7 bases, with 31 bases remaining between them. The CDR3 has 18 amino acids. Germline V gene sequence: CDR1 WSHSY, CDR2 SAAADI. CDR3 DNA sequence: TGCGCCATCAATATTTGGGGTCGGGGCCGCAGGAGGGGTGAAAAACTGTTTTTT. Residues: CAINIWGRGRRRGEKLFF.

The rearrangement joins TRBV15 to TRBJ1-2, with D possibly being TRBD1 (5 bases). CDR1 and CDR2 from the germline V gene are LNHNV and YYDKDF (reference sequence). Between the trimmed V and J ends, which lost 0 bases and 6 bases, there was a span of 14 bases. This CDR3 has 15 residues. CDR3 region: CATSRDFSRAHGYTF. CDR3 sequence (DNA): TGTGCCACCAGCAGAGATTTTAGCAGGGCGCATGGCTACACCTTC.

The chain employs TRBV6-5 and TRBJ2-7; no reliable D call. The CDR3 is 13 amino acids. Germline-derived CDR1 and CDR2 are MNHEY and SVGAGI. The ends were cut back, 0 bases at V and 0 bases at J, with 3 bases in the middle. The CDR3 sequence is CASSYSDSYEQYF. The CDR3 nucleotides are TGTGCCAGCAGTTACTCGGACTCCTACGAGCAGTACTTC.

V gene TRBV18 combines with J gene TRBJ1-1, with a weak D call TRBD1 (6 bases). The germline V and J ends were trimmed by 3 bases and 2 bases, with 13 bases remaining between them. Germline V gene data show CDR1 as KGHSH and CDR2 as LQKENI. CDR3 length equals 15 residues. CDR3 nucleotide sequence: TGTGCCAGCTCACCCCGGACAGATCAAAACACTGAAGCTTTCTTT. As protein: CASSPRTDQNTEAFF.

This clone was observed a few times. In nucleotides, the CDR3 is TGTGCCAGCAGCCCAGACAGTACTGAAGCTTTCTTT. Its translation: CASSPDSTEAFF. This chain links TRBV7-9 with TRBJ1-1, with D possibly matching TRBD1 (5 bases). The CDR3 has 12 amino acids. Between the trimmed V and J ends, which lost 5 bases and 5 bases, there was a span of 9 bases. From germline, CDR1 is SEHNR and CDR2 FQNEAQ (reference sequence).

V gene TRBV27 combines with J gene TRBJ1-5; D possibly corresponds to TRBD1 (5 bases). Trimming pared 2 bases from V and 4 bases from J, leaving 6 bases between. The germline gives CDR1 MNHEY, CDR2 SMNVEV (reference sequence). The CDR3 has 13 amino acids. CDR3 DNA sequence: TGTGCCAGCAGTTTACAGGGTAATCAGCCCCAGCATTTT. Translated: CASSLQGNQPQHF.

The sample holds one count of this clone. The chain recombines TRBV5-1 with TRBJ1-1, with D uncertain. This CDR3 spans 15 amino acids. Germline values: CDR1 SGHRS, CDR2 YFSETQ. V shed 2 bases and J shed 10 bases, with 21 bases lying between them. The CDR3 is CASSFGREPKNRAFF. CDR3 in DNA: TGCGCCAGCAGCTTTGGCCGGGAGCCCAAAAACAGAGCTTTCTTT.

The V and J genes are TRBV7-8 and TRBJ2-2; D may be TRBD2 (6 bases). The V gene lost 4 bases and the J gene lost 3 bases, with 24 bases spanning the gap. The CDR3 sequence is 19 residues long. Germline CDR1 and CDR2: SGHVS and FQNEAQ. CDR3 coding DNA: TGTGCCAGCAGCTCGCCTTTTTTTCGCAGCGGGCCTGACACCGGGGAGCTGTTTTTT. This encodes CASSSPFFRSGPDTGELFF.

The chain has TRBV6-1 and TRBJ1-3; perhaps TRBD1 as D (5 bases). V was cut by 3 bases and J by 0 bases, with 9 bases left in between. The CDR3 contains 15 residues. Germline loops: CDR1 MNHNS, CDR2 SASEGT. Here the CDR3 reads CASSDGGSSGNTIYF. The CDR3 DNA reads TGTGCCAGCAGTGATGGGGGATCCTCTGGAAACACCATATATTTT.

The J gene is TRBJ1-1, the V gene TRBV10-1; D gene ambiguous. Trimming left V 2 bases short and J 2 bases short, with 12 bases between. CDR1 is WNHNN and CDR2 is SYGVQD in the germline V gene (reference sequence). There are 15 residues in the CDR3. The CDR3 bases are TGCGCCAGCAGTGAGGGTCGGAGAGGAAACACTGAAGCTTTCTTT. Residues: CASSEGRRGNTEAFF.

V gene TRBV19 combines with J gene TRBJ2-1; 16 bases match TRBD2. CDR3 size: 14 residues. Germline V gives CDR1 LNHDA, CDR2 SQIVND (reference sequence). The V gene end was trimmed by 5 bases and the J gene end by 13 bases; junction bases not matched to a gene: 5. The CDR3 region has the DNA TGTGCCAGTAGTGTGGGACTAGCGGGAGGGCCCCAGTTCTTC. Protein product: CASSVGLAGGPQFF.

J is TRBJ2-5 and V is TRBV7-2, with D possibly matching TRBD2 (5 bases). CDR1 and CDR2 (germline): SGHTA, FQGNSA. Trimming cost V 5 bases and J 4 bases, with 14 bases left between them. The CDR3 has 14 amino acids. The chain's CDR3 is CASSGRTWGETQYF. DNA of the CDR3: TGTGCCAGCAGCGGCCGGACTTGGGGAGAGACCCAGTACTTC.

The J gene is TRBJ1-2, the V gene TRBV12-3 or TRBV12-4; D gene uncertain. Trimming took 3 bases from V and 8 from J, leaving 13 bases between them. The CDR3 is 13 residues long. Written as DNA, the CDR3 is TGTGCCAGCAGTTTTTCCCCCTCGGGGGGCTACACCTTC. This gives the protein CASSFSPSGGYTF.

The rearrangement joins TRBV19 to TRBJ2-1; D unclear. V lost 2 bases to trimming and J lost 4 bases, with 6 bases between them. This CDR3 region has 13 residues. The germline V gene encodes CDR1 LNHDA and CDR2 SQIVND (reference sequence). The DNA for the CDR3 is TGTGCCAGTAGTATATCACAGTACAATGAGCAGTTCTTC. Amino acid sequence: CASSISQYNEQFF.

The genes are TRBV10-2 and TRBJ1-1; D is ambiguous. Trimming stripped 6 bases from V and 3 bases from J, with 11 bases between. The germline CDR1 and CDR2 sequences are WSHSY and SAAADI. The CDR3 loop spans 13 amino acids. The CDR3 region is CASRAAFYTEAFF. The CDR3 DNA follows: TGCGCCAGCAGGGCAGCCTTCTACACTGAAGCTTTCTTT.

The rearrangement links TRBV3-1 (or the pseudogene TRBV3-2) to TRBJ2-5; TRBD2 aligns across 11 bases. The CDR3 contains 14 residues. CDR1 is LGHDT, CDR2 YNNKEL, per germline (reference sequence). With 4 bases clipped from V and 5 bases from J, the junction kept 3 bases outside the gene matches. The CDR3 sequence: CASSPSGGSETQYF. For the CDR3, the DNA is TGTGCCAGCAGCCCTAGCGGGGGGAGTGAGACCCAGTACTTC.

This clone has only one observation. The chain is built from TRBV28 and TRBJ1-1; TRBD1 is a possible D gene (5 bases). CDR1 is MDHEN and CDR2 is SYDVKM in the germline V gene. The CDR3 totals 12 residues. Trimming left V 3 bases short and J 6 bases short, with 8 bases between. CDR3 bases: TGTGCCAGCAGTTTCCAGGGTTCTGAAGCTTTCTTT. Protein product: CASSFQGSEAFF.

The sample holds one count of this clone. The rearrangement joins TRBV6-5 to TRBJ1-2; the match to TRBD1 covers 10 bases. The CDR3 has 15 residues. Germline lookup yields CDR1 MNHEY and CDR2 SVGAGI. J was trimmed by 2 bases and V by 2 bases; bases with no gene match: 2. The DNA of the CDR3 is TGTGCCAGCAGTTACGACAGGGGGCGGAACTATGGCTACACCTTC. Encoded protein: CASSYDRGRNYGYTF.

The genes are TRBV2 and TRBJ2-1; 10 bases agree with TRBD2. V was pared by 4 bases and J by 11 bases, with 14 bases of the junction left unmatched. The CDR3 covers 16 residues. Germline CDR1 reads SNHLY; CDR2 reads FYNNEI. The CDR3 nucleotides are TGTGCCAGCAGTGCAGTCCTTGAGCGGGGGGGCGTCAAGCAGTTCTTC. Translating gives CASSAVLERGGVKQFF.

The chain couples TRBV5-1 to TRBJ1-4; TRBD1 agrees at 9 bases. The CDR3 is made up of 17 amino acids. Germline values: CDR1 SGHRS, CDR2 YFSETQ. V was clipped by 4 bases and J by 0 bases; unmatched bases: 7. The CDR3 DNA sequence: TGCGCCAGCAGCAACCGGGACAGGGAGGCAACTAATGAAAAACTGTTTTTT. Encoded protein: CASSNRDREATNEKLFF.

The CDR3 DNA sequence: TGCGCCAGCAGCCAGCAGACAGGGGCCCTATTAGCTAACTATGGCTACACCTTC. Translation: CASSQQTGALLANYGYTF. This chain joins TRBV4-1 and TRBJ1-2, with 8 bases lining up with TRBD1. Germline V gives CDR1 MGHRA, CDR2 YSYEKL. The CDR3 totals 18 residues. After removal of 3 bases from V and 0 bases from J, the junction contained 12 bases not matched to a gene.

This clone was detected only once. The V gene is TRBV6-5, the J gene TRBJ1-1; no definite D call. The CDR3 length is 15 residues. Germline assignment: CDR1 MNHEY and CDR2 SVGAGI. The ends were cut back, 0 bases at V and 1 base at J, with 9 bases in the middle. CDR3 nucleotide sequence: TGTGCCAGCAGTTACTCTGCGGGTGCGAACACTGAAGCTTTCTTT. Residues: CASSYSAGANTEAFF.

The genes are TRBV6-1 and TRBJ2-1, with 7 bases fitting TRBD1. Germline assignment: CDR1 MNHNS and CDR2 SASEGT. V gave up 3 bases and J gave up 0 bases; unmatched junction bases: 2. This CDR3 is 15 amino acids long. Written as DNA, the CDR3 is TGTGCCAGCAGTGAGGACAGGATCTCCTACAATGAGCAGTTCTTC. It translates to CASSEDRISYNEQFF.

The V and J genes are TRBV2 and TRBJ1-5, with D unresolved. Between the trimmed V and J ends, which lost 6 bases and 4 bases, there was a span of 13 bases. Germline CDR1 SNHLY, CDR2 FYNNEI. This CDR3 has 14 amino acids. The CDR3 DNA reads TGTGCCAGCAGGGAGTACGTACCTAATCAGCCCCAGCATTTT. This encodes CASREYVPNQPQHF.